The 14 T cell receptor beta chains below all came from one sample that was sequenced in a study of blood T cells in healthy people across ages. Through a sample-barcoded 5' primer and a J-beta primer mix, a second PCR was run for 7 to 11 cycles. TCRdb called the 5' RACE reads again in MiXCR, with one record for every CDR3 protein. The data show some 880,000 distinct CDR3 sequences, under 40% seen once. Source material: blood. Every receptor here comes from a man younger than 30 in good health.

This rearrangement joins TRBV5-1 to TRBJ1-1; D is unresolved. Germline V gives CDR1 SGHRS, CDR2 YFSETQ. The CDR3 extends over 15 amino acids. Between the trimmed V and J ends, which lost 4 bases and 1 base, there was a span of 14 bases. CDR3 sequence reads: CASSKTQETNTEAFF. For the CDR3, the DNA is TGCGCCAGCAGCAAGACTCAGGAGACGAACACTGAAGCTTTCTTT.

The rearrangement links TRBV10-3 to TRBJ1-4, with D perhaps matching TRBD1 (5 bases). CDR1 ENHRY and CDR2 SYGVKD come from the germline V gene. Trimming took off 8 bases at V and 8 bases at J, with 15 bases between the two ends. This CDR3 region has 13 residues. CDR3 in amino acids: CAIGGTGVEKLFF. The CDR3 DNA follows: TGTGCCATCGGTGGAACAGGTGTCGAAAAACTGTTTTTT.

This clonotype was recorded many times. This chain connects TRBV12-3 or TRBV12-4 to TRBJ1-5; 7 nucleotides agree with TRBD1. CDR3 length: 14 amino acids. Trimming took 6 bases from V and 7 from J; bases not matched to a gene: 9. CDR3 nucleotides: TGTGCCAGCAGAACCGGACAGGCGGGGCAGCCCCAGCATTTT. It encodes CASRTGQAGQPQHF.

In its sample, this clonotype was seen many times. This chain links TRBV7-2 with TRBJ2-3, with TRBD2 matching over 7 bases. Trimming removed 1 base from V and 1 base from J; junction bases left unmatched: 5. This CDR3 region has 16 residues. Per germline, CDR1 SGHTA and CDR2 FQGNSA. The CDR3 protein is CASSLGAGVRTDTQYF. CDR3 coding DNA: TGTGCCAGCAGCTTAGGGGCGGGGGTTCGCACAGATACGCAGTATTTT.

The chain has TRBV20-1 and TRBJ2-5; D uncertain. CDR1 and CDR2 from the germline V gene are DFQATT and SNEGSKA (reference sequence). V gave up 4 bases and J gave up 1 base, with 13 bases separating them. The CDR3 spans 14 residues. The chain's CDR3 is CSAIEVGSQETQYF. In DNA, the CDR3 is TGCAGTGCTATCGAGGTTGGCAGCCAAGAGACCCAGTACTTC.

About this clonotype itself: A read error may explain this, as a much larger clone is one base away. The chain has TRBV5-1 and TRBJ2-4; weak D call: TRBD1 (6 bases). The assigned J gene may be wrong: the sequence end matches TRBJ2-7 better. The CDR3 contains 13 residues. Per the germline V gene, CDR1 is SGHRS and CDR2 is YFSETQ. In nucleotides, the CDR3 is TGCGCCAGCAGATTGCTACAGGGTTACGAGCAGTACTTC. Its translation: CASRLLQGYEQYF.

Here the CDR3 reads CSVGAGQIQETQYF. As DNA, the CDR3 is TGCAGCGTTGGAGCCGGACAGATACAAGAGACCCAGTACTTC. The chain has TRBV29-1 and TRBJ2-5, with a weak D call TRBD1 (6 bases). V lost 4 bases and J lost 2, with 14 bases in between. CDR3 size: 14 residues. CDR1 is SQVTM, CDR2 ANQGSEA, per germline.

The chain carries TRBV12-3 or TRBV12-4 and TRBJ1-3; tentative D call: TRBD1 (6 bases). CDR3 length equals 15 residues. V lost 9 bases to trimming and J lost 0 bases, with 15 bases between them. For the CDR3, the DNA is TGTGCCAGTAGACCCACAGGGTTCTCTGGAAACACCATATATTTT. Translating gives CASRPTGFSGNTIYF.

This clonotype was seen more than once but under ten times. The CDR3 here is CSATPGQNNEAFF. DNA for the CDR3: TGCAGTGCCACCCCGGGACAGAATAATGAAGCTTTCTTT. The J gene is TRBJ1-1, the V gene TRBV20-1; 7 bases line up with TRBD1. J was trimmed by 7 bases and V by 6 bases; bases with no gene match: 11. CDR1 and CDR2 from the germline V gene are DFQATT and SNEGSKA (reference sequence). CDR3 size: 13 residues.

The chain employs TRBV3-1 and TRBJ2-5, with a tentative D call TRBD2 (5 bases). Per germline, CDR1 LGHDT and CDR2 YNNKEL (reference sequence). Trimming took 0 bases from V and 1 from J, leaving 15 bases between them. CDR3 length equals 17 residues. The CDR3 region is CASSQDWGEGTQETQYF. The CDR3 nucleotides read TGTGCCAGCAGCCAAGATTGGGGTGAGGGAACCCAAGAGACCCAGTACTTC.

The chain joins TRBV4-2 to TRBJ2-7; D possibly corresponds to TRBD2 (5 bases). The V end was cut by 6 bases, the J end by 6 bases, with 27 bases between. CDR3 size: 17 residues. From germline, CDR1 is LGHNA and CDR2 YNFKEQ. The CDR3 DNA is TGTGCCAGCAGGAAAGGAGTGAGGGATCAGCTCCTGGGCGAGCAGTACTTC. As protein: CASRKGVRDQLLGEQYF.

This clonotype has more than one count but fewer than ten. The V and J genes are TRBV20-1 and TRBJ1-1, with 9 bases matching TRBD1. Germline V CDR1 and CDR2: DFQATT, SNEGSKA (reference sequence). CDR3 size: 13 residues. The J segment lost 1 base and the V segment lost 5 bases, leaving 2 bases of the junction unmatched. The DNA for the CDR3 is TGCAGTGCTGGGACAGGGTGGAACACTGAAGCTTTCTTT. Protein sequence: CSAGTGWNTEAFF.

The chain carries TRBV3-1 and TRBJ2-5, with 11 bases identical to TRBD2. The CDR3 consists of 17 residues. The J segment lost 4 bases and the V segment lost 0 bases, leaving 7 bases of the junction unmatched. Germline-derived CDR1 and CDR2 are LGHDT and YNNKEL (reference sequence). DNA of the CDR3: TGTGCCAGCAGCCAAGATCCCCCCGGGACTAGCGGAGAGACCCAGTACTTC. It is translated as CASSQDPPGTSGETQYF.

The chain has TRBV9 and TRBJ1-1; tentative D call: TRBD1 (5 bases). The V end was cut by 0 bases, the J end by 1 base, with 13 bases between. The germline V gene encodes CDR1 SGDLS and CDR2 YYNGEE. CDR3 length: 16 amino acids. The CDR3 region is CASSVGGSFGNTEAFF. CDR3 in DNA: TGTGCCAGCAGCGTAGGGGGGAGCTTCGGGAACACTGAAGCTTTCTTT.